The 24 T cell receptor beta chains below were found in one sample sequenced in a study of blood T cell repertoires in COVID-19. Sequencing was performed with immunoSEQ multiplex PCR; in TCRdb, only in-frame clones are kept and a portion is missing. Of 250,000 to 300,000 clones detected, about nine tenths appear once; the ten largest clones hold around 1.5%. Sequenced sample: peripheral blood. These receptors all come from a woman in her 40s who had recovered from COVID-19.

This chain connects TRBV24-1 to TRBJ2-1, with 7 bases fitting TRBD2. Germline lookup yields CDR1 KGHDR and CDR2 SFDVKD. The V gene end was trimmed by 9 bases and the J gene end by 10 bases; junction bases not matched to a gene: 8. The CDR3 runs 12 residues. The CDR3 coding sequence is TGTGCCACCGCCCGGGGGGACTCCGAGCAGTTCTTC. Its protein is CATARGDSEQFF.

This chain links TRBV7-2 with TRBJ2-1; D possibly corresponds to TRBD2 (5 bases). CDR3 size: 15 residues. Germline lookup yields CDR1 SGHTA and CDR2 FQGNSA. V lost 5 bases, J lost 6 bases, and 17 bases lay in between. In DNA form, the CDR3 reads TGTGCCAGCAGCCGTTGGGATGAGGGATCCAATGAGCAGTTCTTC. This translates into CASSRWDEGSNEQFF.

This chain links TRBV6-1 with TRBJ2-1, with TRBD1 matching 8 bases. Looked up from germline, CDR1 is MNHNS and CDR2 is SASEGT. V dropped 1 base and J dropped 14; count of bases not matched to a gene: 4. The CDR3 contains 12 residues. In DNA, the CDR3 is TGTGCCAGCAGTGAAGTGTACAGGGGGAAGTTCTTC. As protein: CASSEVYRGKFF.

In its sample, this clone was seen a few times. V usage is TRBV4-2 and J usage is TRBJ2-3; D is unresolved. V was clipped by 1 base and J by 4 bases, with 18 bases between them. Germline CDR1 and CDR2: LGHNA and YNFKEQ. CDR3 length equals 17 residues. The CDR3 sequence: CASSQAWRRASPDTQYF. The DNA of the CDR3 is TGTGCCAGCAGCCAAGCATGGCGGCGAGCATCCCCAGATACGCAGTATTTT.

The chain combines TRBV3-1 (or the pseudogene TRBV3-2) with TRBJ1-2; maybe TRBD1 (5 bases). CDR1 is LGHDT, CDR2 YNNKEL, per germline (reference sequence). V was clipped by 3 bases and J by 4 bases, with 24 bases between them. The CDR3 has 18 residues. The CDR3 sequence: CASSHSRPSRVSSYGYTF. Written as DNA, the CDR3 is TGTGCCAGCAGCCACAGCCGGCCGAGCAGGGTGAGCAGCTATGGCTACACCTTC.

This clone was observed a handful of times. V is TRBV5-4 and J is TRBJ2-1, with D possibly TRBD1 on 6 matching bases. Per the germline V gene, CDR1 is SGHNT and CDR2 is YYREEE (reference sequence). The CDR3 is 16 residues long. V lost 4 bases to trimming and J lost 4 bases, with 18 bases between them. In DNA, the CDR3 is TGTGCCAGCAGCCCCAGACCGGGGACATCGTACAATGAGCAGTTCTTC. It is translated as CASSPRPGTSYNEQFF.

DNA for the CDR3: TGTGCCAGCAGCCAAGATTCATGGGGGGGAGGTAGGCGAGATACGCAGTATTTT. It is translated as CASSQDSWGGGRRDTQYF. This rearrangement joins TRBV4-2 to TRBJ2-3; 7 nucleotides line up with TRBD2. Germline V lookup: CDR1 LGHNA, CDR2 YNFKEQ. The CDR3 runs to 18 residues. The junction had 14 bases not matched to a gene; V was cut back by 0 bases and J by 5 bases.

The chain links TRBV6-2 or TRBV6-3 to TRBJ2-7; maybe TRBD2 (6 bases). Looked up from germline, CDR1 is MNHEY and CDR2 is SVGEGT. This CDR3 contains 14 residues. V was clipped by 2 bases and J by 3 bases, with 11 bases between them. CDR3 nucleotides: TGTGCCAGCAGTTACGTTCCGGGGGTCTACGAGCAGTACTTC. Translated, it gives CASSYVPGVYEQYF.

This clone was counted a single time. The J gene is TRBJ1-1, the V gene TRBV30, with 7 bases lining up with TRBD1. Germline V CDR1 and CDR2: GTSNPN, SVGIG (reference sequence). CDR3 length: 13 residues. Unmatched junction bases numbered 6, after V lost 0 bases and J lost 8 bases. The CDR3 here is CAWSVMRGQEAFF. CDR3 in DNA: TGTGCCTGGAGTGTGATGAGGGGACAGGAAGCTTTCTTT.

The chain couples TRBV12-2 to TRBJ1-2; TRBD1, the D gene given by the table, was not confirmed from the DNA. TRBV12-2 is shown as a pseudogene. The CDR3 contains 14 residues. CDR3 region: CASRLGFAGRCYTF. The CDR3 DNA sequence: TGTGCAAGTCGCTTAGGTTTTGCAGGTCGGTGCTACACCTTC.

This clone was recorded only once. The CDR3 protein is CATPGPGGYEQYF. The CDR3 DNA sequence: TGCGCCACACCGGGCCCCGGAGGGTACGAGCAGTACTTC. This rearrangement joins TRBV10-1 to TRBJ2-7, with D maybe TRBD2 (6 bases). CDR1 and CDR2 from the germline V gene are WNHNN and SYGVQD (reference sequence). There are 13 residues in the CDR3. V lost 10 bases, J lost 4 bases, and 17 bases lay in between.

The CDR3 protein is CASRDRGGTEAFF. The CDR3, as DNA: TGTGCCAGCAGAGACAGGGGCGGAACTGAAGCTTTCTTT. The chain recombines TRBV27 with TRBJ1-1; TRBD1 agrees at 8 bases. The CDR3 contains 13 residues. CDR1 MNHEY and CDR2 SMNVEV come from the germline V gene (reference sequence). The J segment lost 5 bases and the V segment lost 6 bases, leaving 5 bases of the junction unmatched.

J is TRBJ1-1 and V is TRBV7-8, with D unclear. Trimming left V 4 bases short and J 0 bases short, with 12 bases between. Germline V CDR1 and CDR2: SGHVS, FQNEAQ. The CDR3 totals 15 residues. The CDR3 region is CASSYQTRMNTEAFF. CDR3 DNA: TGTGCCAGCAGCTACCAAACACGAATGAACACTGAAGCTTTCTTT.

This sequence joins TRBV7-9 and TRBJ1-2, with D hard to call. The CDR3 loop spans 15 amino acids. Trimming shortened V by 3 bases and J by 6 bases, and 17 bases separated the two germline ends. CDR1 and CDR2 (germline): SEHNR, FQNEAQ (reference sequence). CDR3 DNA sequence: TGTGCCAGCAGCTTGGCCCCCGTGGCAGGAAATGGCTACACCTTC. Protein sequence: CASSLAPVAGNGYTF.

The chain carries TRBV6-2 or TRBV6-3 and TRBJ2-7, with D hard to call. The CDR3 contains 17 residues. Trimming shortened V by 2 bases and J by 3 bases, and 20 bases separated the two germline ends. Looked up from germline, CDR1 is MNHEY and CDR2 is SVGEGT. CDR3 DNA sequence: TGTGCCAGCAGTTACCCCTCGAGCCGGTTGAGGTTCTACGAGCAGTACTTC. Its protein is CASSYPSSRLRFYEQYF.

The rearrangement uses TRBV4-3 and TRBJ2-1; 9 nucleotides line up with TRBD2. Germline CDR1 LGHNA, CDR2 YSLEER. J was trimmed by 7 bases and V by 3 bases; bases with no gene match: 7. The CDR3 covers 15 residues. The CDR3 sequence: CASSQNSGGRNEQFF. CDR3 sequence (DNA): TGCGCCAGCAGCCAGAATAGCGGGGGAAGGAATGAGCAGTTCTTC.

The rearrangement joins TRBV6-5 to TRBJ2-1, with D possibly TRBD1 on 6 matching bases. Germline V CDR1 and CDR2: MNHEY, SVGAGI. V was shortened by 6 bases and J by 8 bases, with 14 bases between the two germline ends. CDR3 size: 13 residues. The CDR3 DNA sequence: TGTGCCAGCAGAGACAGGCACTGGGATGAGCAGTTCTTC. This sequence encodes CASRDRHWDEQFF.

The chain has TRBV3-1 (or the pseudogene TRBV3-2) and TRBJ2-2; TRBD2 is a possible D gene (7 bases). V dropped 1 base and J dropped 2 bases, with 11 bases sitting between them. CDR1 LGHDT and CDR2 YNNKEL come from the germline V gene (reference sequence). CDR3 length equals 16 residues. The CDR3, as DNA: TGTGCCAGCAGCCAAGTCCCGGGGGGCAACACCGGGGAGCTGTTTTTT. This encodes CASSQVPGGNTGELFF.

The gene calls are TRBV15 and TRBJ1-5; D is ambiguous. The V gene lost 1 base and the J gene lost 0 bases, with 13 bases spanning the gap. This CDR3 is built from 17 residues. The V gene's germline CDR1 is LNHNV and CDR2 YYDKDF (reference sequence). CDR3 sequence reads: CATSRVGRGSSNQPQHF. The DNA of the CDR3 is TGTGCCACCAGCAGAGTAGGTAGAGGGAGTAGCAATCAGCCCCAGCATTTT.

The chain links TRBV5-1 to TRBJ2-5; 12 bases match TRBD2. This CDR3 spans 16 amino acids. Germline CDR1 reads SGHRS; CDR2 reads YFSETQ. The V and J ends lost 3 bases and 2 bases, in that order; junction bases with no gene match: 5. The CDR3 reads CASSSLLAGGQETQYF. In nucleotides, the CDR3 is TGCGCCAGCAGCTCTCTCCTAGCGGGGGGGCAAGAGACCCAGTACTTC. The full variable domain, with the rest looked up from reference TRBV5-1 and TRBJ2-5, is KAGVTQTPRYLIKTRGQQVTLSCSPISGHRSVSWYQQTPGQGLQFLFEYFSETQRNKGNFPGRFSGRQFSNSRSEMNVSTLELGDSALYLCASSSLLAGGQETQYFGPGTRLLVL.

The CDR3 loop is CASSYRVQGAFQGNQPQHF. The CDR3, as DNA: TGTGCCAGCAGTTACCGCGTGCAGGGGGCGTTTCAGGGCAATCAGCCCCAGCATTTT. The rearrangement joins TRBV6-2 or TRBV6-3 to TRBJ1-5; 8 positions match TRBD1. With V trimmed by 2 bases and J by 2 bases, 14 bases remained unmatched. Germline V lookup: CDR1 MNHEY, CDR2 SVGEGT. The CDR3 runs 19 residues.

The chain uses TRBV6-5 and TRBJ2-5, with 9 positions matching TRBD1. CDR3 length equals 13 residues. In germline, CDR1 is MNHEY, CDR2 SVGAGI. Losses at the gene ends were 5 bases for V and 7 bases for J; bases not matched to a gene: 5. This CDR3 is CASSRGQGGTQYF. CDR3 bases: TGTGCCAGCAGTAGGGGACAGGGCGGGACCCAGTACTTC.

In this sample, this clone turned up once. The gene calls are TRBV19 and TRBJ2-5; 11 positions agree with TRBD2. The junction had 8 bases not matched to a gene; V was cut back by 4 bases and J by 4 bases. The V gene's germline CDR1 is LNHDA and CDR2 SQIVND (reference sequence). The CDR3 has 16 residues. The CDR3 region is CASSTSGGFRVETQYF. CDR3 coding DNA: TGTGCCAGTAGTACTAGCGGGGGGTTTCGGGTAGAGACCCAGTACTTC.

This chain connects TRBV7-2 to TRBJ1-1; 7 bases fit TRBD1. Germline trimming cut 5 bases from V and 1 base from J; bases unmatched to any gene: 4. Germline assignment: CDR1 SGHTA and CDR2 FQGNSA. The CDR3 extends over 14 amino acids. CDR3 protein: CASSRRQGNTEAFF. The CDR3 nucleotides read TGTGCCAGCAGCAGACGACAGGGGAACACTGAAGCTTTCTTT.